The 28 T cell receptor beta chains listed next were all sequenced from one sample in a study of CD4 T cells in relation to SARS-CoV-2 and coronaviruses. Sequencing used immunoSEQ multiplex PCR; TCRdb keeps in-frame clones, though not all of them. The sample shows about 60,000 clones, about 94% of them seen only once. Before the COVID-19 pandemic, during about 2010-2018, CD4+ T cells were taken from unexposed donors. The sample taken for sequencing was naive CD4+ T cells from PBMCs. Subset defined: naive CD4+ T cells isolated by negative enrichment. These TCRs come from a human donor in good health.

This rearrangement joins TRBV5-1 to TRBJ2-7; possibly TRBD1 or TRBD2 for D (5 bases each). CDR3 length equals 14 residues. The V end lost 3 bases, the J end lost 2 bases, and 12 bases lay between the germline ends. Germline CDR1 SGHRS, CDR2 YFSETQ. The CDR3 protein is CASSSGTDTYEQYF. The CDR3 coding sequence is TGCGCCAGCAGCTCTGGGACGGATACCTACGAGCAGTACTTC. The whole variable domain, filled in from reference TRBV5-1 and TRBJ2-7, reads KAGVTQTPRYLIKTRGQQVTLSCSPISGHRSVSWYQQTPGQGLQFLFEYFSETQRNKGNFPGRFSGRQFSNSRSEMNVSTLELGDSALYLCASSSGTDTYEQYFGPGTRLTVT.

The genes are TRBV19 and TRBJ2-6, with TRBD1 matching 12 bases. Germline V gene data show CDR1 as LNHDA and CDR2 as SQIVND (reference sequence). This CDR3 comprises 19 residues. With V trimmed by 5 bases and J by 3 bases, 11 bases remained unmatched. The CDR3 DNA is TGTGCCAGTAGTCCCGAAGGGGACAGGGGGCTACGTGGGGCCAACGTCCTGACTTTC. It encodes CASSPEGDRGLRGANVLTF.

The chain employs TRBV28 and TRBJ2-1; tentatively, D is TRBD2 (6 bases). Germline values: CDR1 MDHEN, CDR2 SYDVKM. V was clipped by 5 bases and J by 2 bases, with 16 bases between them. This CDR3 comprises 16 residues. The CDR3 spells CASSAARRAPYNEQFF. CDR3 coding DNA: TGTGCCAGCAGTGCCGCACGGAGGGCCCCCTACAATGAGCAGTTCTTC. Full variable domain (rest looked up from reference TRBV28 and TRBJ2-1): DVKVTQSSRYLVKRTGEKVFLECVQDMDHENMFWYRQDPGLGLRLIYFSYDVKMKEKGDIPEGYSVSREKKERFSLILESASTNQTSMYLCASSAARRAPYNEQFFGPGTRLTVL.

The chain uses TRBV6-4 and TRBJ2-3, with D possibly being TRBD2 (6 bases). Per germline, CDR1 MRHNA and CDR2 SNTAGT. CDR3 length: 14 amino acids. Trimming took off 7 bases at V and 1 base at J, with 12 bases between the two ends. DNA of the CDR3: TGTGCCAGCACCACTAGCTCCGGCACAGATACGCAGTATTTT. It encodes CASTTSSGTDTQYF.

The chain employs TRBV2 and TRBJ2-1; weak D call: TRBD1 (6 bases). Trimming removed 7 bases at V and 0 bases at J, with 10 bases between. CDR1 SNHLY and CDR2 FYNNEI come from the germline V gene. The length of the CDR3 is 14 residues. CDR3 coding DNA: TGTGCCAGCAAACCCAGGGGCTCCTACAATGAGCAGTTCTTC. It specifies CASKPRGSYNEQFF.

The V gene is TRBV3-1 (or the pseudogene TRBV3-2), the J gene TRBJ2-5; D gene unclear. V lost 9 bases to trimming and J lost 7 bases, with 18 bases between them. This CDR3 spans 13 amino acids. Germline V gene data show CDR1 as LGHDT and CDR2 as YNNKEL (reference sequence). The CDR3 sequence is CARMATILGTQYF. CDR3 nucleotide sequence: TGTGCCAGGATGGCAACCATTCTTGGGACCCAGTACTTC.

This clone was counted a few times. This chain connects TRBV12-3 or TRBV12-4 to TRBJ2-7; D is unclear. The CDR3 is 11 residues long. V was clipped by 2 bases and J by 6 bases, with 5 bases between them. The CDR3 region is CASSLSVEQYF. In DNA, the CDR3 is TGTGCCAGCAGTTTATCCGTCGAGCAGTACTTC.

V and J are TRBV7-8 and TRBJ2-2; the D gene could be TRBD1 or TRBD2 (5 bases each). The CDR3 length is 15 residues. V was clipped by 7 bases and J by 3 bases, with 15 bases between them. Germline loops: CDR1 SGHVS, CDR2 FQNEAQ. The DNA of the CDR3 is TGTGCCAGCAACCTCGGGACCCTTGACACCGGGGAGCTGTTTTTT. It encodes CASNLGTLDTGELFF.

The chain carries TRBV25-1 and TRBJ2-2; D call uncertain. V dropped 0 bases and J dropped 7 bases, with 9 bases sitting between them. Germline CDR1 MGHDK, CDR2 SYGVNS. CDR3 size: 14 residues. The CDR3 sequence: CASSEYDGFGELFF. The CDR3 coding sequence is TGTGCCAGCAGTGAATATGACGGATTCGGGGAGCTGTTTTTT.

V gene TRBV30 combines with J gene TRBJ2-4, with unresolved D. CDR1 and CDR2 (germline): GTSNPN, SVGIG (reference sequence). The V end was cut by 3 bases, the J end by 2 bases, with 8 bases between. The CDR3 runs 13 residues. This CDR3 is CAWSPRPKNIQYF. DNA for the CDR3: TGTGCCTGGAGCCCAAGGCCCAAAAACATTCAGTACTTC.

The CDR3 here is CAWSPTASNTEAFF. For the CDR3, the DNA is TGTGCCTGGAGTCCGACAGCATCGAACACTGAAGCTTTCTTT. The V gene is TRBV30, the J gene TRBJ1-1; D possibly corresponds to TRBD1 (5 bases). The ends were cut back, 2 bases at V and 1 base at J, with 11 bases in the middle. This CDR3 comprises 14 residues. CDR1 and CDR2 from the germline V gene are GTSNPN and SVGIG (reference sequence).

This chain uses TRBV27 with TRBJ1-6, with 9 bases matching TRBD1. The CDR3 totals 15 residues. Germline CDR1 MNHEY, CDR2 SMNVEV (reference sequence). V dropped 5 bases and J dropped 9; count of bases not matched to a gene: 8. CDR3 loop: CASSNPGQGTSPLHF. The CDR3 nucleotides read TGTGCCAGCAGTAATCCGGGACAGGGTACTTCACCCCTCCACTTT.

The gene calls are TRBV19 and TRBJ1-1; D might be TRBD1 (6 bases). The length of the CDR3 is 15 residues. In germline, CDR1 is LNHDA, CDR2 SQIVND (reference sequence). V dropped 4 bases and J dropped 0 bases, with 12 bases sitting between them. CDR3 protein: CASSNRERMNTEAFF. DNA for the CDR3: TGTGCCAGTAGTAACAGGGAGAGAATGAACACTGAAGCTTTCTTT.

The rearrangement links TRBV27 to TRBJ2-6; D is unclear. This CDR3 region has 14 residues. Germline CDR1 MNHEY, CDR2 SMNVEV (reference sequence). Trimming cost V 1 base and J 3 bases, with 4 bases left between them. The CDR3 protein is CASSLLGGANVLTF. The CDR3 bases are TGTGCCAGCAGTTTATTAGGTGGGGCCAACGTCCTGACTTTC.

J is TRBJ1-4 and V is TRBV7-9; 7 bases align to TRBD1. Germline V CDR1 and CDR2: SEHNR, FQNEAQ (reference sequence). After removal of 3 bases from V and 5 bases from J, the junction contained 6 bases not matched to a gene. This CDR3 is 15 amino acids long. The CDR3 spells CASSFRSRGNEKLFF. Here the CDR3 DNA reads TGTGCCAGCAGCTTTCGGTCCAGGGGGAATGAAAAACTGTTTTTT.

This clone was recorded a few times. The genes are TRBV10-1 and TRBJ2-7; 9 nucleotides line up with TRBD1. The germline gives CDR1 WNHNN, CDR2 SYGVQD (reference sequence). The CDR3 consists of 16 residues. The V and J ends lost 0 bases and 5 bases, in that order; junction bases with no gene match: 8. The CDR3 reads CASSESGTGLGHEQYF. The CDR3 DNA reads as TGCGCCAGCAGTGAGTCGGGGACAGGGTTGGGCCACGAGCAGTACTTC.

This chain connects TRBV6-2 or TRBV6-3 to TRBJ2-5; 8 bases map to TRBD2. The trim removed 0 bases at V and 5 bases at J, leaving 8 bases unmatched. Germline lookup yields CDR1 MNHEY and CDR2 SVGEGT. This CDR3 spans 16 amino acids. This CDR3 is CASSYSLAGRGETQYF. In nucleotides, the CDR3 is TGTGCCAGCAGTTACTCGTTAGCGGGACGCGGCGAGACCCAGTACTTC.

As DNA, the CDR3 is TGTGCCAGTAGCTGGGGCGGCAACACGAATCAGCCCCAGCATTTT. Protein: CASSWGGNTNQPQHF. The genes are TRBV19 and TRBJ1-5, with D tentatively TRBD1 (5 bases). Germline V CDR1 and CDR2: LNHDA, SQIVND (reference sequence). Deletions cut 6 bases from V and 4 bases from J, with 16 bases between. The CDR3 totals 15 residues. Together with reference TRBV19 and TRBJ1-5, the CDR3 gives the full variable domain: DGGITQSPKYLFRKEGQNVTLSCEQNLNHDAMYWYRQDPGQGLRLIYYSQIVNDFQKGDIAEGYSVSREKKESFPLTVTSAQKNPTAFYLCASSWGGNTNQPQHFGDGTRLSIL.

The chain links TRBV28 to TRBJ2-7; TRBD2 agrees at 12 bases. The CDR3 is made up of 17 amino acids. In germline, CDR1 is MDHEN, CDR2 SYDVKM. Germline trimming cut 6 bases from V and 1 base from J; bases unmatched to any gene: 10. CDR3 in amino acids: CASRSRRLAGASYEQYF. Written as DNA, the CDR3 is TGTGCCAGCAGATCTAGGAGACTAGCGGGGGCATCCTACGAGCAGTACTTC.

The CDR3 loop is CASSPPGTSTDTQYF. Here the CDR3 DNA reads TGTGCCAGCTCACCACCGGGGACTAGCACAGATACGCAGTATTTT. V gene TRBV18 combines with J gene TRBJ2-3; a weak D match, TRBD2 (6 bases). This CDR3 contains 15 residues. V dropped 0 bases and J dropped 0 bases, with 7 bases sitting between them. The germline CDR1 and CDR2 sequences are KGHSH and LQKENI.

V and J are TRBV5-4 and TRBJ1-6; the D is unclear. The CDR3 has 15 residues. Germline V gives CDR1 SGHNT, CDR2 YYREEE (reference sequence). V lost 5 bases, J lost 6 bases, and 15 bases lay in between. The CDR3: CASRRTGRANSPLHF. The CDR3 coding sequence is TGTGCCAGCAGACGCACCGGGAGGGCTAATTCACCCCTCCACTTT.

The rearrangement uses TRBV3-1 (or the pseudogene TRBV3-2) and TRBJ2-2; TRBD2 matches 11 bases. Per the germline V gene, CDR1 is LGHDT and CDR2 is YNNKEL (reference sequence). Trimming took 2 bases from V and 6 from J; bases not matched to a gene: 5. The CDR3 contains 16 residues. The CDR3 nucleotides read TGTGCCAGCAGCCAACGGCGACTAGCGGGACCCGGGGAGCTGTTTTTT. Translated, it gives CASSQRRLAGPGELFF.

This chain links TRBV28 with TRBJ2-7; TRBD2 matches 14 bases. Trimming at V came to 10 bases and at J to 3 bases, leaving 11 bases not matched to a gene. The germline gives CDR1 MDHEN, CDR2 SYDVKM. The CDR3 loop spans 16 amino acids. The CDR3 DNA sequence: TGTGCCACCCAATCTGGGACTAGCGGGAGTATCTACGAGCAGTACTTC. Its protein product is CATQSGTSGSIYEQYF.

The chain is built from TRBV27 and TRBJ2-7; D may be TRBD1 (6 bases). The length of the CDR3 is 13 residues. The V end lost 6 bases, the J end lost 4 bases, and 13 bases lay between the germline ends. Looked up from germline, CDR1 is MNHEY and CDR2 is SMNVEV (reference sequence). The DNA of the CDR3 is TGTGCCAGCAGACCGGGACAAGGTTACGAGCAGTACTTC. Encoded protein: CASRPGQGYEQYF.

The gene calls are TRBV10-2 and TRBJ2-2; TRBD2 aligns across 12 bases. Germline trimming cut 3 bases from V and 1 base from J; bases unmatched to any gene: 6. Germline CDR1 is WSHSY and CDR2 is SAAADI. CDR3 length: 18 amino acids. In nucleotides, the CDR3 is TGCGCCAGCAGTGATTCCGGGACTAGCGGGCGGAACACCGGGGAGCTGTTTTTT. Translating it yields CASSDSGTSGRNTGELFF.

The V gene is TRBV6-5, the J gene TRBJ2-5; TRBD2 matches at 10 bases. The CDR3 is 16 amino acids. After removal of 2 bases from V and 5 bases from J, the junction contained 8 bases not matched to a gene. Germline V gene lookup returns CDR1 MNHEY and CDR2 SVGAGI. CDR3: CASSYDPSGSVETQYF. CDR3 nucleotide sequence: TGTGCCAGCAGTTACGATCCTAGCGGGAGCGTCGAGACCCAGTACTTC.

The rearrangement joins TRBV7-9 to TRBJ1-1; tentative D call: TRBD1 (5 bases). The germline CDR1 and CDR2 sequences are SEHNR and FQNEAQ (reference sequence). The length of the CDR3 is 15 residues. Between the trimmed V and J ends, which lost 1 base and 4 bases, there was a span of 13 bases. The CDR3 region has the DNA TGTGCCAGCAGCTTAGGGGCAGGGAGGAGCACTGAAGCTTTCTTT. It codes for CASSLGAGRSTEAFF.

Here the CDR3 reads CASSESGRTRNTEAFF. CDR3 DNA: TGTGCCAGCAGTGAATCCGGGCGGACGAGGAACACTGAAGCTTTCTTT. The rearrangement links TRBV25-1 to TRBJ1-1; the D is unclear. The CDR3 is 16 residues long. Germline loops: CDR1 MGHDK, CDR2 SYGVNS. V was cut by 1 base and J by 1 base, with 13 bases left in between.